This T cell receptor beta chain was identified during a study of OX40 agonist ivuxolimab in advanced cancers. Study background: Two cutaneous melanoma patients and one hepatocellular carcinoma patient, three in all, had partial responses.

Study-level results: Patients who responded partially at 0.1-3.0 mg/kg showed clonal expansion ranking among the lowest. Expanded peripheral T cells had an undetermined antigen specificity.

Only in-frame clones appear in the TCRdb table, and some are missing; sequencing was by immunoSEQ multiplex PCR. The table shows under 70,000 clones, with approximately 84% occurring only once. The table lists this clone with a few counts. Its target is unknown. The source of this sequence is an adult with an advanced solid tumor such as melanoma, head and neck, liver or kidney cancer. This specimen was CD4+ or CD8+ T cells sorted from blood, taken in a trial of the OX40 agonist ivuxolimab.

CDR3 in amino acids: CASSPLDAGPNTEAFF. The CDR3, as DNA: TGTGCCAGCTCACCACTTGATGCAGGCCCGAACACTGAAGCTTTCTTT. The rearrangement joins TRBV18 to TRBJ1-1; D call uncertain. Trimming pared 1 base from V and 1 base from J, leaving 13 bases between. In germline, CDR1 is KGHSH, CDR2 LQKENI. The CDR3 length is 16 residues.